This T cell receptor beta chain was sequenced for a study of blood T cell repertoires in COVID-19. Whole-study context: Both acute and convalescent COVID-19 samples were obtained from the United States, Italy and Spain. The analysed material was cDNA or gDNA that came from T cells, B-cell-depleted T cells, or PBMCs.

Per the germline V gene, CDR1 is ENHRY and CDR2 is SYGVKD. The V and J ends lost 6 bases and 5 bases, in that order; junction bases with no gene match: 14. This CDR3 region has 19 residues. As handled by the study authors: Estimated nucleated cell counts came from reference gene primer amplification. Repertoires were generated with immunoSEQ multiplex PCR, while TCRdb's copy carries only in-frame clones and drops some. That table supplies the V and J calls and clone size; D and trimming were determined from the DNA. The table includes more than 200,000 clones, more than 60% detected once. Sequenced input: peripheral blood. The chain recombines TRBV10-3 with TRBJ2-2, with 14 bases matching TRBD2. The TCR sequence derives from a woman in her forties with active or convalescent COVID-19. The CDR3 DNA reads TGTGCCATCAGGCCCGGGGGACTAGCGGGGGCGAGAGGTACCGGGGAGCTGTTTTTT. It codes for CAIRPGGLAGARGTGELFF.